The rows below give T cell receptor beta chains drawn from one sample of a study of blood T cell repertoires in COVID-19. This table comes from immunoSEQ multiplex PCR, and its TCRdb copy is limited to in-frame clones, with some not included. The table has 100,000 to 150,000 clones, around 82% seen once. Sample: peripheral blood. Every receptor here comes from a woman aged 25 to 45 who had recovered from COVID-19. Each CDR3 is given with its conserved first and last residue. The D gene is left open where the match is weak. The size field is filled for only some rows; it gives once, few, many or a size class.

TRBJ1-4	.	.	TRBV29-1	TGCAGCGTTGAGTTTTCACGGGATGAAAAACTGTTTTTT	CSVEFSRDEKLFF
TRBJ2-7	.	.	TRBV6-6	TGTGCCAGCAGTCCTCCAGGGGCGGACTACGAGCAGTACTTC	CASSPPGADYEQYF
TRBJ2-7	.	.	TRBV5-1	TGCGCCAGCAGCTCGATCGATGGGCAGGGAACCTACGAGCAGTACTTC	CASSSIDGQGTYEQYF
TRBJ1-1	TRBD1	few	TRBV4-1	TGCGCCAGCAGCCAAGAAGACAGGGAGTACACTGAAGCTTTCTTT	CASSQEDREYTEAFF
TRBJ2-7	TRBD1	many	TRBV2	TGTGCCAGCAGTCAGGGACAGGGCCGCCGCGAGCAGTACTTC	CASSQGQGRREQYF
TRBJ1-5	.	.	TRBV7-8	TGTGCCAGCAGCAAAACAGACAATCAGCCCCAGCATTTT	CASSKTDNQPQHF
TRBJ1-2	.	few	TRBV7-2	TGTGCCAGCAGCCCCAAGCGGGAAGGGTATGGCTACACCTTC	CASSPKREGYGYTF
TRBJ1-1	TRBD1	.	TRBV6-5	TGTGCCAGCAGAACTCCAACAGGGGAGAACACTGAAGCTTTCTTT	CASRTPTGENTEAFF
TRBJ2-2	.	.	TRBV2	TGTGCCAGCAGAGGGACTTCGAACACCGGGGAGCTGTTTTTT	CASRGTSNTGELFF
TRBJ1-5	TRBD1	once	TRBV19	TGTGCCAGTAGAGCAACCGGGACAGGTTATAGCAATCAGCCCCAGCATTTT	CASRATGTGYSNQPQHF
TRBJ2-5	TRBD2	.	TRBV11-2	TGTGCCAGCAGCTTAGTCCCTCTAGCGGGGGGCGAGACCCAGTACTTC	CASSLVPLAGGETQYF
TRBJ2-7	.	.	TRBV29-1	TGCAGCGTTGCTAGAGACCAGAGGGAGCAGTACTTC	CSVARDQREQYF
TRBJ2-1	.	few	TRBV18	TGTGCCAGCTCACCAAGGGACGCCCGGTTCGGGACTGATGCCGACAATGAGCAGTTCTTC	CASSPRDARFGTDADNEQFF